The 25 T cell receptor beta chains presented below share a single source sample, sequenced in a study of early T cells in non-severe SARS-CoV-2 infection. TCRdb redid the calling of the 5' RACE reads with MiXCR, one entry per CDR3 protein. The repertoire holds 69,000 or so distinct CDR3 sequences, with roughly 4.6% as singletons. This sample comprised whole blood, obtained at baseline. The receptors were gathered from an adult who was a healthcare worker with PCR-confirmed SARS-CoV-2 infection or an uninfected control (not recorded which). The donor label of this sample is uncertain.

V gene TRBV11-1 combines with J gene TRBJ2-1; 11 bases match TRBD2. Losses at the gene ends were 5 bases for V and 9 bases for J; bases not matched to a gene: 9. This CDR3 region has 15 residues. The germline CDR1 and CDR2 sequences are SGHAT and FQDESV (reference sequence). Written as DNA, the CDR3 is TGTGCCAGCAGCCACAAGACTAGCGGGGTCGGTGAGCAGTTCTTC. This gives the protein CASSHKTSGVGEQFF.

This clonotype was counted many times. This chain joins TRBV7-8 and TRBJ1-4; D call uncertain. Germline CDR1 and CDR2: SGHVS and FQNEAQ. V lost 4 bases and J 4 bases, leaving 13 bases between the germline ends. The CDR3 extends over 15 amino acids. CDR3 bases: TGTGCCAGCAGCTCCTCCGGGGAGGTTAATGAAAAACTGTTTTTT. It codes for CASSSSGEVNEKLFF.

This clonotype was counted ten times or more. The V and J genes are TRBV3-1 and TRBJ2-7, with no clear D. Trimming cost V 1 base and J 0 bases, with 7 bases left between them. The CDR3 covers 14 residues. Germline V gives CDR1 LGHDT, CDR2 YNNKEL (reference sequence). CDR3 coding DNA: TGTGCCAGCAGCCAAGTTCCGTCCTCCTACGAGCAGTACTTC. Amino acids: CASSQVPSSYEQYF.

This clonotype was detected many times. The V gene is TRBV6-5, the J gene TRBJ2-6, with a weak D call TRBD1 (5 bases). Per the germline V gene, CDR1 is MNHEY and CDR2 is SVGAGI. The CDR3 has 18 amino acids. Trimming cost V 0 bases and J 0 bases, with 12 bases left between them. The CDR3 sequence is CASSYSSGRLSGANVLTF. DNA of the CDR3: TGTGCCAGCAGTTACTCCTCAGGGCGACTCTCTGGGGCCAACGTCCTGACTTTC.

There are many counts of this clonotype. The V and J genes are TRBV6-1 and TRBJ2-1; D is possibly TRBD1 (6 bases). Germline CDR1 and CDR2: MNHNS and SASEGT. The CDR3 has 13 residues. V lost 3 bases to trimming and J lost 9 bases, with 12 bases between them. The DNA of the CDR3 is TGTGCCAGCAGTGAGTCAGGGGTGGGTGAGCAGTTCTTC. The encoded protein is CASSESGVGEQFF.

Ten or more counts support this clonotype. The genes are TRBV7-6 and TRBJ2-3; D not certain. V lost 1 base and J 4 bases, leaving 6 bases between the germline ends. CDR1 SGHVS and CDR2 FNYEAQ come from the germline V gene. The CDR3 totals 13 residues. CDR3 sequence: CASSLEVADTQYF. The CDR3 coding sequence is TGTGCCAGCAGCTTAGAGGTCGCAGATACGCAGTATTTT.

This clonotype appeared a few times. J is TRBJ1-1 and V is TRBV28; weak D call: TRBD1 (6 bases). This CDR3 contains 15 residues. Trimming shortened V by 2 bases and J by 5 bases, and 15 bases separated the two germline ends. In germline, CDR1 is MDHEN, CDR2 SYDVKM. The CDR3 reads CASSLRQGMRTEAFF. The DNA for the CDR3 is TGTGCCAGCAGTTTAAGGCAGGGGATGAGGACTGAAGCTTTCTTT.

The rearrangement uses TRBV6-2 or TRBV6-3 and TRBJ1-5; the match to TRBD1 covers 9 bases. This CDR3 has 15 amino acids. Per the germline V gene, CDR1 is MNHEY and CDR2 is SVGEGT. V shed 6 bases and J 6 bases; nucleotides not matched to a gene: 9. In DNA form, the CDR3 reads TGTGCCAGCAGAATACCCGGGACAGGGATTCAGCCCCAGCATTTT. It encodes CASRIPGTGIQPQHF.

V usage is TRBV29-1 and J usage is TRBJ2-1, with TRBD1 identical over 8 bases. With V trimmed by 3 bases and J by 9 bases, 4 bases remained unmatched. Germline CDR1 SQVTM, CDR2 ANQGSEA. The CDR3 is made up of 12 amino acids. In nucleotides, the CDR3 is TGCAGCGTTGATCAGGGGGCGAGTGAGCAGTTCTTC. Translating gives CSVDQGASEQFF.

This clonotype was seen at least ten times. The gene calls are TRBV6-5 and TRBJ2-1; D possibly uses TRBD1 or TRBD2 (5 bases each). V lost 2 bases and J 6 bases, leaving 17 bases between the germline ends. The germline gives CDR1 MNHEY, CDR2 SVGAGI. The CDR3 consists of 16 residues. The DNA for the CDR3 is TGTGCCAGCAGTTACCTGGGACCAAAGGCAAGCAATGAGCAGTTCTTC. The encoded protein is CASSYLGPKASNEQFF.

This clonotype was seen only a few times. V and J are TRBV25-1 and TRBJ1-1, with 9 bases matching TRBD1. V lost 8 bases to trimming and J lost 0 bases; unmatched junction nucleotides: 7. This CDR3 contains 15 residues. Germline-derived CDR1 and CDR2 are MGHDK and SYGVNS. CDR3 loop: CASSGTGTMNTEAFF. CDR3 bases: TGTGCCAGCTCCGGGACAGGGACTATGAACACTGAAGCTTTCTTT.

This chain connects TRBV19 to TRBJ2-2; 10 bases match TRBD2. The CDR3 is made up of 17 amino acids. The ends lost 7 bases at V and 2 bases at J; junction bases unmatched: 10. CDR1 and CDR2 (germline): LNHDA, SQIVND (reference sequence). CDR3 nucleotide sequence: TGTGCCAGTACCCGGGGGCTAGCGGGGGCCAACACCGGGGAGCTGTTTTTT. Translation gives CASTRGLAGANTGELFF. The full variable domain, in which reference TRBV19 and TRBJ2-2 provide the parts outside the CDR3, is DGGITQSPKYLFRKEGQNVTLSCEQNLNHDAMYWYRQDPGQGLRLIYYSQIVNDFQKGDIAEGYSVSREKKESFPLTVTSAQKNPTAFYLCASTRGLAGANTGELFFGEGSRLTVL.

This clonotype was seen more than once but under ten times. The chain links TRBV20-1 to TRBJ1-4, with D unclear. The germline V gene has CDR1 DFQATT and CDR2 SNEGSKA (reference sequence). The CDR3 extends over 12 amino acids. The germline V and J ends were trimmed by 7 bases and 7 bases, with 13 bases remaining between them. The CDR3: CSVRPRGEKLFF. In DNA, the CDR3 is TGCAGTGTCCGGCCCCGAGGTGAAAAACTGTTTTTT.

The rearrangement links TRBV15 to TRBJ1-6; 8 positions match TRBD1. Per germline, CDR1 LNHNV and CDR2 YYDKDF (reference sequence). This CDR3 has 20 residues. Trimming cost V 0 bases and J 3 bases; bases outside gene matches: 13. This chain's CDR3 is CATSRDHGQGAGGYNSPLHF. CDR3 sequence (DNA): TGTGCCACCAGCAGAGATCATGGGCAGGGGGCAGGAGGCTATAATTCACCCCTCCACTTT.

V gene TRBV4-2 combines with J gene TRBJ2-3, with 8 bases that match TRBD2. V lost 4 bases to trimming and J lost 1 base; unmatched junction nucleotides: 7. The CDR3 has 16 residues. Germline CDR1 is LGHNA and CDR2 is YNFKEQ. DNA for the CDR3: TGTGCCAGCAGCCGTTCCGAAGCGGGGGGCACAGATACGCAGTATTTT. This translates into CASSRSEAGGTDTQYF.

Many counts were recorded for this clonotype. The rearrangement links TRBV3-1 to TRBJ2-3; D not resolved. The CDR3 consists of 16 residues. Germline-derived CDR1 and CDR2 are LGHDT and YNNKEL (reference sequence). V lost 0 bases and J lost 6, with 16 bases in between. The CDR3 is CASSQDLTPPRDTQYF. In DNA form, the CDR3 reads TGTGCCAGCAGCCAAGATCTAACTCCTCCGCGGGATACGCAGTATTTT.

This clonotype was seen repeatedly, ten times or more. The V gene is TRBV20-1, the J gene TRBJ2-2; TRBD2 agrees at 8 bases. V trimming: 6 bases; J trimming: 4 bases; junction bases outside the gene matches: 7. Germline CDR1 reads DFQATT; CDR2 reads SNEGSKA (reference sequence). The CDR3 has 14 amino acids. The CDR3 protein is CSAPGGQGTGELFF. The CDR3 nucleotides are TGCAGTGCCCCGGGGGGGCAGGGCACCGGGGAGCTGTTTTTT.

This clonotype has ten or more counts. The chain combines TRBV20-1 with TRBJ1-3; D perhaps matches TRBD1 (5 bases). CDR1 and CDR2 (germline): DFQATT, SNEGSKA (reference sequence). The length of the CDR3 is 14 residues. The V end was cut by 6 bases, the J end by 4 bases, with 16 bases between. In DNA, the CDR3 is TGCAGTGCCCTCAGTTACGGGGGGGGAAACACCATATATTTT. This gives the protein CSALSYGGGNTIYF.

This clonotype has a count of ten or more. This chain uses TRBV6-6 with TRBJ1-2, with 9 bases lining up with TRBD1. V was pared by 6 bases and J by 4 bases, with 9 bases of the junction left unmatched. The CDR3 covers 15 residues. CDR1 is MNHNY, CDR2 SVGAGI, per germline (reference sequence). CDR3 protein: CASRQGAGGSYGYTF. CDR3 DNA: TGTGCCAGCAGACAGGGGGCAGGGGGCAGCTATGGCTACACCTTC.

CDR3 amino acids: CASSLAAQGGNTIYF. The CDR3 coding sequence is TGTGCCAGCAGCTTAGCGGCGCAGGGGGGGAACACCATATATTTT. The chain recombines TRBV7-2 with TRBJ1-3; TRBD1 matches 7 bases. CDR1 is SGHTA, CDR2 FQGNSA, per germline. The CDR3 has 15 amino acids. J was trimmed by 7 bases and V by 0 bases; bases with no gene match: 6.

This clonotype was seen more than once but under ten times. V and J are TRBV10-3 and TRBJ1-2; 9 nucleotides align to TRBD1. J was trimmed by 4 bases and V by 3 bases; bases with no gene match: 6. This CDR3 has 15 residues. Germline V lookup: CDR1 ENHRY, CDR2 SYGVKD. The CDR3 loop is CAISEHDRGSYGYTF. As DNA, the CDR3 is TGTGCCATCAGTGAACATGACAGGGGGTCCTATGGCTACACCTTC.

This clonotype was picked up a small number of times. V usage is TRBV6-5 and J usage is TRBJ2-7; 8 nucleotides align to TRBD2. Germline CDR1 MNHEY, CDR2 SVGAGI. This CDR3 has 14 residues. V gave up 0 bases and J gave up 4 bases; unmatched junction bases: 2. Here the CDR3 reads CASSYSTSDYEQYF. The CDR3 DNA reads TGTGCCAGCAGTTACTCGACTAGCGATTACGAGCAGTACTTC.

This clonotype has more than one count but fewer than ten. The V gene is TRBV5-4, the J gene TRBJ2-5; 12 bases line up with TRBD2. V shed 4 bases, J shed 1 base, and the junction held 11 bases outside the gene matches. The CDR3 totals 18 residues. Germline values: CDR1 SGHNT, CDR2 YYREEE (reference sequence). The CDR3 protein is CASSPDALAGGIQETQYF. Here the CDR3 DNA reads TGTGCCAGCAGCCCCGATGCACTAGCGGGGGGAATCCAAGAGACCCAGTACTTC.

The gene calls are TRBV28 and TRBJ2-7, with D perhaps matching TRBD1 (5 bases). This CDR3 region has 14 residues. Per the germline V gene, CDR1 is MDHEN and CDR2 is SYDVKM. V gave up 4 bases and J gave up 5 bases, with 15 bases separating them. The CDR3 is CASSWQGRVNEQYF. The CDR3 DNA is TGTGCCAGCAGTTGGCAGGGCCGAGTGAACGAGCAGTACTTC.

This chain uses TRBV6-6 with TRBJ1-5; D may be TRBD1 (5 bases). The germline gives CDR1 MNHNY, CDR2 SVGAGI (reference sequence). The CDR3 is 13 amino acids. Trimming stripped 6 bases from V and 4 bases from J, with 10 bases between. CDR3 nucleotides: TGTGCCAGCAGCCTGACAGAAAATCAGCCCCAGCATTTT. This translates into CASSLTENQPQHF.